Listed below are T cell receptor beta chains from one sample, sequenced in a study of blood T cell repertoires in COVID-19. Here immunoSEQ multiplex PCR was the method, and the copy in TCRdb shows in-frame clones only, minus some. The top ten hold roughly 4.3% of the sample, which has approximately 270,000 clones, approximately 83% seen once. Source material: PBMCs or T cells enriched from blood (not recorded which). The receptors originated from a woman aged 25 to 39 who had recovered from COVID-19. CDR3s include the opening cysteine and the closing phenylalanine or tryptophan. The order of the fields is clone size, J gene, V gene, D gene, CDR3 protein, CDR3 DNA. D genes are given only for firm matches. Size values are once, few and many counts, or a class for expanded clones, and some rows have none.

-,TRBJ2-5,TRBV6-6,TRBD2,CASDAGTSGKETQYF,TGTGCCAGCGACGCCGGGACTAGCGGGAAGGAGACCCAGTACTTC
-,TRBJ1-5,TRBV30,-,CAWSPLSGGDQPQHF,TGTGCCTGGAGTCCTCTGTCTGGGGGCGACCAGCCCCAGCATTTT
-,TRBJ2-7,TRBV28,-,CASRRSSDYEQYF,TGTGCCAGCAGGAGGTCAAGCGACTACGAGCAGTACTTC
-,TRBJ2-6,TRBV28,-,CASSLMVGFAGLSGANVLTF,TGTGCCAGCAGTTTAATGGTAGGGTTCGCGGGGCTCTCTGGGGCCAACGTCCTGACTTTC
-,TRBJ2-1,TRBV9,-,CASSVVPSLDEQFF,TGTGCCAGCAGCGTAGTTCCTAGCCTCGATGAGCAGTTCTTC
once,TRBJ1-2,TRBV30,-,CAWSAQGGGYTF,TGTGCCTGGAGTGCTCAGGGTGGGGGCTACACCTTC
-,TRBJ1-3,TRBV11-2,TRBD1,CASSPGGWNTIYF,TGTGCCAGCAGCCCAGGGGGCTGGAACACCATATATTTT
-,TRBJ2-3,TRBV2,-,CATNWAGFTDTQYF,TGTGCCACCAATTGGGCAGGGTTTACAGATACGCAGTATTTT
-,TRBJ1-1,TRBV4-1,TRBD1,CASSARTGRGAEAFF,TGCGCCAGCAGCGCACGGACAGGGAGGGGGGCTGAAGCTTTCTTT
-,TRBJ2-3,TRBV2,TRBD1,CASSQDPGQGWYTQYF,TGTGCCAGCAGTCAAGACCCGGGACAGGGATGGTATACGCAGTATTTT
-,TRBJ2-5,TRBV7-2,TRBD2,CASSLTRLALETQYF,TGTGCCAGCAGCCTCACTCGACTAGCCCTAGAGACCCAGTACTTC
-,TRBJ1-4,TRBV9,TRBD1,CARSGDRGRGFLEKLFF,TGTGCCCGCAGCGGGGACAGGGGGCGGGGGTTCCTCGAAAAACTGTTTTTT
-,TRBJ1-5,TRBV28,-,CASSQDSNQPQHF,TGTGCCAGCAGTCAGGATTCAAATCAGCCCCAGCATTTT
once,TRBJ1-1,TRBV7-9,-,CASSLAYEAFF,TGTGCCAGCAGCTTAGCCTATGAAGCTTTCTTT
-,TRBJ2-5,TRBV7-6,-,CASSWAVDRRETQYF,TGTGCCAGCAGCTGGGCCGTCGACAGGCGGGAGACCCAGTACTTC
-,TRBJ1-4,TRBV7-7,-,CASRYGKWDNTNEKLFF,TGTGCCAGCAGATATGGCAAGTGGGACAACACTAATGAAAAACTGTTTTTT
-,TRBJ1-5,TRBV7-2,-,CASSAGSGKSNQPQHF,TGTGCCAGCAGCGCGGGGAGTGGGAAAAGCAATCAGCCCCAGCATTTT
-,TRBJ1-5,TRBV10-2,-,CASRDGGGQPQHF,TGCGCCAGCCGTGATGGGGGCGGGCAGCCCCAGCATTTT
-,TRBJ1-4,TRBV10-2,-,CASSDGGTNEKLFF,TGCGCCAGCTCAGACGGGGGTACTAATGAAAAACTGTTTTTT
-,TRBJ1-1,TRBV7-8,-,CASTEGVYGRNTEAFF,TGTGCCAGCACCGAAGGGGTGTATGGCAGGAACACTGAAGCTTTCTTT
-,TRBJ2-7,TRBV9,-,CASSSHPGEQYEQYF,TGTGCCAGCAGCTCACACCCCGGGGAACAATACGAGCAGTACTTC
-,TRBJ2-1,TRBV7-3,TRBD1,CASSSSSTGDQFF,TGTGCCAGCAGCTCGAGTTCGACAGGGGATCAGTTCTTC
-,TRBJ1-1,TRBV20-1,-,CSARSYKPLF,TGCAGTGCTAGATCCTACAAACCACTATTC
-,TRBJ2-5,TRBV7-2,-,CASSLATNPETQYF,TGTGCCAGCAGCTTAGCGACTAATCCAGAGACCCAGTACTTC
-,TRBJ2-7,TRBV15,-,CATSRSTGLSEQYF,TGTGCCACCAGCAGGTCAACGGGACTCTCAGAGCAGTACTTC
-,TRBJ2-1,TRBV29-1,TRBD2,CSVNGLAGVSSYNEQFF,TGCAGCGTTAATGGACTAGCGGGGGTGAGCTCCTACAATGAGCAGTTCTTC